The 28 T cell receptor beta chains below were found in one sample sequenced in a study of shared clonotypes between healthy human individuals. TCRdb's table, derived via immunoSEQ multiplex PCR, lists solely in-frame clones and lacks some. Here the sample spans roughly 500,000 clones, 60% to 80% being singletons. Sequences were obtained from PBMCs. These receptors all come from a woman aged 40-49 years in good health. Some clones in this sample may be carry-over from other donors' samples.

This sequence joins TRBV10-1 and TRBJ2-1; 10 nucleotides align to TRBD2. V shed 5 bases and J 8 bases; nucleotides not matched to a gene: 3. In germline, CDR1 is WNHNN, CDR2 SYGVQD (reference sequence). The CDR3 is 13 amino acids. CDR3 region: CASSTSGKDEQFF. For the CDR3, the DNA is TGCGCCAGCAGTACTAGCGGGAAGGATGAGCAGTTCTTC.

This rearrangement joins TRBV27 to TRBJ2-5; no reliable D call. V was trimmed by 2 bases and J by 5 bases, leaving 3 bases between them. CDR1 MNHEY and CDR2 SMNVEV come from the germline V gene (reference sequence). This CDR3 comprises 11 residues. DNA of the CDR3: TGTGCCAGCAGTTTAACCGAGACCCAGTACTTC. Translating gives CASSLTETQYF.

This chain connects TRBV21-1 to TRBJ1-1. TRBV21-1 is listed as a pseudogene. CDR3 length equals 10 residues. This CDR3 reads CARSRMRAFF. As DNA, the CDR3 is TGTGCCAGGTCGCGCATGAGGGCTTTCTTT.

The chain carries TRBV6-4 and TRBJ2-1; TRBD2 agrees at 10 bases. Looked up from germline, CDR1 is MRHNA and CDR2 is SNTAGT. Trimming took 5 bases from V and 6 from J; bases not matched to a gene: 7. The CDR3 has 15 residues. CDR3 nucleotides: TGTGCCAGCAGTCCCCTAGCGGGAGAGGTCAATGAGCAGTTCTTC. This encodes CASSPLAGEVNEQFF.

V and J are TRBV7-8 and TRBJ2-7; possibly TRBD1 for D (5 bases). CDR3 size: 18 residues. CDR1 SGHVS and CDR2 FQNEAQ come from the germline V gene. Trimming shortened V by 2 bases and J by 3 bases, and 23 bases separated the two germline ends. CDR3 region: CASSLTTETEGRNYEQYF. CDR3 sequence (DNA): TGTGCCAGCAGCTTAACCACAGAGACAGAAGGCCGAAACTACGAGCAGTACTTC.

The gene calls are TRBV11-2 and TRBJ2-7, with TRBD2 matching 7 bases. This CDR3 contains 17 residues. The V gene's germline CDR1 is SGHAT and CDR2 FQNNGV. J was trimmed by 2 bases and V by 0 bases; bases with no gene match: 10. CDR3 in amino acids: CASSLDDDGRRPYEQYF. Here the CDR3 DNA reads TGTGCCAGCAGCTTAGATGACGACGGGAGGCGCCCCTACGAGCAGTACTTC.

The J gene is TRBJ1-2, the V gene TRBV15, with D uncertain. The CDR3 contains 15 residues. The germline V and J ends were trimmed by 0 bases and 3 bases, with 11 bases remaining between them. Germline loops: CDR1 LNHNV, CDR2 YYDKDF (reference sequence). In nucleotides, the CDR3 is TGTGCCACCAGCAGAGACCGTTTTCTGGACTATGGCTACACCTTC. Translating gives CATSRDRFLDYGYTF.

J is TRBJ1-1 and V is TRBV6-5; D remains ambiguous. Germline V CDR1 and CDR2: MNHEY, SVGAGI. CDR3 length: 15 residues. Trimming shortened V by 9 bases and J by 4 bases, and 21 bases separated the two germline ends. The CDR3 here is CASNRGAQLATEAFF. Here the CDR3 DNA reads TGTGCCAGTAACCGCGGCGCACAGCTGGCCACTGAAGCTTTCTTT.

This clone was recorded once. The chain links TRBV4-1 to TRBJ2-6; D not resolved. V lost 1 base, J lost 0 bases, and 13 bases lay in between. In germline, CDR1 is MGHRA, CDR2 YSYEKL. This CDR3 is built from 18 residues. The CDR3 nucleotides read TGCGCCAGCAGCCAAGGGGCGCAGGTGAACTCTGGGGCCAACGTCCTGACTTTC. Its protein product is CASSQGAQVNSGANVLTF.

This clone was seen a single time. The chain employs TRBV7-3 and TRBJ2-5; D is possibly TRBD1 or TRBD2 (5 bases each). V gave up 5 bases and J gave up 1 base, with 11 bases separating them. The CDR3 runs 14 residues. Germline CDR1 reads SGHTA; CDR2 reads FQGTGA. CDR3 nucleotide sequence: TGTGCCAGCAGCCTCGAGGGGTCCCAAGAGACCCAGTACTTC. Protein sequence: CASSLEGSQETQYF.

The CDR3 region has the DNA TGTGCCAGCCAAGAGTCGGGGGGAGGGCCGAGGGAGCAGTACTTC. Amino acids: CASQESGGGPREQYF. V usage is TRBV6-5 and J usage is TRBJ2-7; TRBD2 agrees at 7 bases. Germline lookup yields CDR1 MNHEY and CDR2 SVGAGI. The trim removed 8 bases at V and 7 bases at J, leaving 17 bases unmatched. The CDR3 runs to 15 residues.

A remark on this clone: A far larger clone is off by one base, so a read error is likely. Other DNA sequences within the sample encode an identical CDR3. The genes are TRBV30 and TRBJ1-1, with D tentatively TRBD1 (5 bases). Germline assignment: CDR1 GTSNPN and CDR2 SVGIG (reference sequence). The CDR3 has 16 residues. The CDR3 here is CAWSNSRVRPNTEAFF. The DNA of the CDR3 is TGTGCCTGGAGTAATTCCAGGGTTAGGCCGAACACTGAGGCTTTCTTT.

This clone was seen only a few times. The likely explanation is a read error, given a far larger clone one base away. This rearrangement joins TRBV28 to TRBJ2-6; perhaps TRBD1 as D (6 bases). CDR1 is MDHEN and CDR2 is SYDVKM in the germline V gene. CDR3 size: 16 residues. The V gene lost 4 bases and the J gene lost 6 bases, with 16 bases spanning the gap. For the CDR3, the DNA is TGTGCCAGCAGTTCCGGACAGTTAGATGAGGCCAACGTCCTGACTTTC. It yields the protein CASSSGQLDEANVLTF.

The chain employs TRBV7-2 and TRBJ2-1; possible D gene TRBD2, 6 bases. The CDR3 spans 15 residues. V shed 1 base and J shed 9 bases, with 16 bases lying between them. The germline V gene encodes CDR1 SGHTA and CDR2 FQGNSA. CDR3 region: CASSLETGVVGEQFF. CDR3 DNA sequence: TGTGCCAGCAGCTTAGAAACGGGAGTGGTCGGTGAGCAGTTCTTC.

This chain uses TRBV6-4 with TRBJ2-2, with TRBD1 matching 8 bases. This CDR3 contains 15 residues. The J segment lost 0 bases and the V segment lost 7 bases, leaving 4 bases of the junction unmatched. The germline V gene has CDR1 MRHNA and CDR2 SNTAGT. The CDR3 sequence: CASKSDRANTGELFF. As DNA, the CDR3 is TGTGCCAGCAAATCGGACAGGGCGAACACCGGGGAGCTGTTTTTT.

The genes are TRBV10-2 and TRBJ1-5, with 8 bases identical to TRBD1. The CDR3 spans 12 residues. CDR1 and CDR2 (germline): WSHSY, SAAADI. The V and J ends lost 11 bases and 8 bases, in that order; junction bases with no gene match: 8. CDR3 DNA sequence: TGCGCCTCAACAGGGGGTGTTGAGCCCCAGCATTTT. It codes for CASTGGVEPQHF.

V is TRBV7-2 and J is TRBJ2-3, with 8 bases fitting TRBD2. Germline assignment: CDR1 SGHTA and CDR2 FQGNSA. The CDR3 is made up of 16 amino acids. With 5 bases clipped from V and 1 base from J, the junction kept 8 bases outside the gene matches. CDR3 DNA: TGTGCCAGCAGCACTACCTGGACTAGCCGCACAGATACGCAGTATTTT. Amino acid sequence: CASSTTWTSRTDTQYF.

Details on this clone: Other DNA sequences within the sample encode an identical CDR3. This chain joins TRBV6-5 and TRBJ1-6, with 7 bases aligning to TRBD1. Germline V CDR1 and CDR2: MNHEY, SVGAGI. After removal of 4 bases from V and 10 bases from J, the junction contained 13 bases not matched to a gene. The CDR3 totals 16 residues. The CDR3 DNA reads TGTGCCAGCAGTTGGAGGACGGGGACAGAGGTCTCACCCCTCCACTTT. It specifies CASSWRTGTEVSPLHF.

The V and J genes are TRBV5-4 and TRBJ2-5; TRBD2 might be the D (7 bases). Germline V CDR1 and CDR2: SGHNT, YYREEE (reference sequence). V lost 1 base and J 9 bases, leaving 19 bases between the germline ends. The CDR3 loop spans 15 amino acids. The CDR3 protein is CASSLSGTAPGAQYF. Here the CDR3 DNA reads TGTGCCAGCAGCTTGAGCGGGACTGCACCAGGGGCCCAGTACTTC.

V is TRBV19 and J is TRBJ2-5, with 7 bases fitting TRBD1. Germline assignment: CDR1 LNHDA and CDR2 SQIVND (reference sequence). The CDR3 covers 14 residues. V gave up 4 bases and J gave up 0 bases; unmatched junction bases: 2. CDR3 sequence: CASSTDRDQETQYF. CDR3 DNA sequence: TGTGCCAGTAGTACCGACAGGGACCAAGAGACCCAGTACTTC.

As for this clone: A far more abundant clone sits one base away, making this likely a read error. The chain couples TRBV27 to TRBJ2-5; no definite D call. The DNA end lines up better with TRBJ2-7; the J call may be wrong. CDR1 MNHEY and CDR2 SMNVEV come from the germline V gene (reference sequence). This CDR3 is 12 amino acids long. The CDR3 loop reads CASRFPSYEQYF. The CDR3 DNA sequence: TGTGCCAGCAGGTTCCCCTCGTACGAGCAGTACTTC.

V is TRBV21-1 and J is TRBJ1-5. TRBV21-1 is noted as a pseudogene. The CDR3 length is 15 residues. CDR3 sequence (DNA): TGTGCCAGCAAACGACCAGGGGGGGGCAATCAGCCCCAGCATTTT. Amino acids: CASKRPGGGNQPQHF.

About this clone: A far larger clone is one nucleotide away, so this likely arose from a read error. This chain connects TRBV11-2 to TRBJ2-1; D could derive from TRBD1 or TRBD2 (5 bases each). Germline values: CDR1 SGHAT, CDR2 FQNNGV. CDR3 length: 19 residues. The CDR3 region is CASGLGRKLVGGSYNEQFF. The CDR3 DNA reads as TGTGCCAGCGGCTTAGGAAGGAAACTGGTTGGGGGCTCCTACAATGAGCAGTTCTTC. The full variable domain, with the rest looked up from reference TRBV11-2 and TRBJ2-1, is EAGVAQSPRYKIIEKRQSVAFWCNPISGHATLYWYQQILGQGPKLLIQFQNNGVVDDSQLPKDRFSAERLKGVDSTLKIQPAKLEDSAVYLCASGLGRKLVGGSYNEQFFGPGTRLTVL.

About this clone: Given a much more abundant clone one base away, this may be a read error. The CDR3 sequence: CTSSPGWASEETDTQYF. The CDR3 DNA is TGTACCAGCAGCCCTGGGTGGGCGTCGGAGGAAACAGATACGCAGTATTTT. This sequence joins TRBV7-9 and TRBJ2-3, with D perhaps TRBD2 (5 bases). This CDR3 spans 17 amino acids. Germline CDR1 SEHNR, CDR2 FQNEAQ (reference sequence). The full variable domain, with the rest looked up from reference TRBV7-9 and TRBJ2-3, is DTGVSQNPRHKITKRGQNVTFRCDPISEHNRLYWYRQTLGQGPEFLTYFQNEAQLEKSRLLSDRFSAERPKGSFSTLEIQRTEQGDSAMYLCTSSPGWASEETDTQYFGPGTRLTVL.

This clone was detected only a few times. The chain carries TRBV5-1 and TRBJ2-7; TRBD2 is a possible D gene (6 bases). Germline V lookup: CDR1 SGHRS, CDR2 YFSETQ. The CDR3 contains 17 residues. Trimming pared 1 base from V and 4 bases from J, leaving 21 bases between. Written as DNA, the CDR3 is TGCGCCAGCAGCTTGTTCGGGGGAACGGGAGCAAGGTACGAGCAGTACTTC. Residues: CASSLFGGTGARYEQYF. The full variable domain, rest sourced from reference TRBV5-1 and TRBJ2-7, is KAGVTQTPRYLIKTRGQQVTLSCSPISGHRSVSWYQQTPGQGLQFLFEYFSETQRNKGNFPGRFSGRQFSNSRSEMNVSTLELGDSALYLCASSLFGGTGARYEQYFGPGTRLTVT.

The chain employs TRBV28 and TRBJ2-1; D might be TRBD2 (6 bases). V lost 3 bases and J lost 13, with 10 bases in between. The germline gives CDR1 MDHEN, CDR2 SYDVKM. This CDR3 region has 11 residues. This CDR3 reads CASSFRGTQFF. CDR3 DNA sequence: TGTGCCAGCAGTTTCCGGGGGACCCAGTTCTTC.

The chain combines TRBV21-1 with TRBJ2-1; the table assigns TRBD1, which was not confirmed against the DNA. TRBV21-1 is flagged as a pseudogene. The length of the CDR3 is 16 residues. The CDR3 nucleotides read TGTGCCAGCAGCAAAGGGGCGAATACGCCCTACAATGAGCAGTTCTTC. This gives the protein CASSKGANTPYNEQFF.

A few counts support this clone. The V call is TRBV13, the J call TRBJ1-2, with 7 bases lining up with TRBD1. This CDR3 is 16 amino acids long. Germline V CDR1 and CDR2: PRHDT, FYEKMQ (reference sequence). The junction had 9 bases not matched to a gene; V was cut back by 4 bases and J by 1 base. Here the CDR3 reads CASSSGTGVGNYGYTF. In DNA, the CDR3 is TGTGCCAGCAGCTCGGGAACAGGGGTGGGTAACTATGGCTACACCTTC.